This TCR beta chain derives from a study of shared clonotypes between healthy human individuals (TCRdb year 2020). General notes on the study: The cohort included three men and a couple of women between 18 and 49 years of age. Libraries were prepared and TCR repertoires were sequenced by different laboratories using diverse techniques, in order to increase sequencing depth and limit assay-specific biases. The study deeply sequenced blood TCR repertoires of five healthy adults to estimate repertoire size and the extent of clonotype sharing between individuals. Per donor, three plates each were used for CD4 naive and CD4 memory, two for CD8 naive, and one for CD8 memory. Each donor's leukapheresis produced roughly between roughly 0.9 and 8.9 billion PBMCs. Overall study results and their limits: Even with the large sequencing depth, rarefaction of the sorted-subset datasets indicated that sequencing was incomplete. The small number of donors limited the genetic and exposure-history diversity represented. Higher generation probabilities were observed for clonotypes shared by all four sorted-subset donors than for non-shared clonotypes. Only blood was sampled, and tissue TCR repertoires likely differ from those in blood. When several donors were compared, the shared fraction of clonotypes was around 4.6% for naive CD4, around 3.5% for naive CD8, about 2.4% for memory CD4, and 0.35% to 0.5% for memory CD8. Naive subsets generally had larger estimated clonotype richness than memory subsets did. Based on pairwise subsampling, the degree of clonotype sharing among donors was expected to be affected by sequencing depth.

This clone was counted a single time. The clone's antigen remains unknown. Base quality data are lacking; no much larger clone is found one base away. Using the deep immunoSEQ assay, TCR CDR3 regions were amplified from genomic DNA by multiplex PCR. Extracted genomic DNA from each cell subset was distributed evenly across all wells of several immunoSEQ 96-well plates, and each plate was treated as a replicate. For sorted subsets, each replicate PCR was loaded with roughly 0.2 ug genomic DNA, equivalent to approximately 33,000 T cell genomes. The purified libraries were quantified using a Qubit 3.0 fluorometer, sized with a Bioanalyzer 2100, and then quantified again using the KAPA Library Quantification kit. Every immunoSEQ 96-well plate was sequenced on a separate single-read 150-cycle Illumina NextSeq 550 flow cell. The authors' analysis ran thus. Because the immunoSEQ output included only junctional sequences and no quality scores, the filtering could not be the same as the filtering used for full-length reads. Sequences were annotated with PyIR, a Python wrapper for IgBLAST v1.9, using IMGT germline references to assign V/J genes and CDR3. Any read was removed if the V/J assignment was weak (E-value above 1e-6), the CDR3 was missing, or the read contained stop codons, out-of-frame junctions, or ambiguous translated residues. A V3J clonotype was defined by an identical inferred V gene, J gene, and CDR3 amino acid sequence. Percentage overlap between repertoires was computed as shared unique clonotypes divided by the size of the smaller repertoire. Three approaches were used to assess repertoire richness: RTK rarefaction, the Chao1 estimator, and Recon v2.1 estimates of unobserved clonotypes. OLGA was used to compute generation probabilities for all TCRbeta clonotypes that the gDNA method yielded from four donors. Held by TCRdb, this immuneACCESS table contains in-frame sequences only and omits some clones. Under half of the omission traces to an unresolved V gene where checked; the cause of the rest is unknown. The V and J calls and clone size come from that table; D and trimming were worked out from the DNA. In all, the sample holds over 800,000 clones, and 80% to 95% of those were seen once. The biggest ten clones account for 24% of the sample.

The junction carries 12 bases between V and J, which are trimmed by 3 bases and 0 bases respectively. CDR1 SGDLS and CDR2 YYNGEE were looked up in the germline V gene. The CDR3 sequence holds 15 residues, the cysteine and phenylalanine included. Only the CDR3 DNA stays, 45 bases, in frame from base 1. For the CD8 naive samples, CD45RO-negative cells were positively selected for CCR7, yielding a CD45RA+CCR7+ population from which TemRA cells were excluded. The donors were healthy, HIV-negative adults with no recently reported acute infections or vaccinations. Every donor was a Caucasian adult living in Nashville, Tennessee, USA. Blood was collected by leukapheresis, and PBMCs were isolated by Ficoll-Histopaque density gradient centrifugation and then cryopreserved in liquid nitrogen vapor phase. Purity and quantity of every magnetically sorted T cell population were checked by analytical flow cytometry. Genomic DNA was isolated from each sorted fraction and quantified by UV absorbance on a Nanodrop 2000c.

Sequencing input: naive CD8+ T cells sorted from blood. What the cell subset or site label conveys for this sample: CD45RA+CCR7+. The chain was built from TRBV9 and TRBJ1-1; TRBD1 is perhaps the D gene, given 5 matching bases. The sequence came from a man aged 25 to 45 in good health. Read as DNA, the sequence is TGTGCCAGCAGCGAGTCCGGGGGGATGAACACTGAAGCTTTCTTT. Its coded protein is CASSESGGMNTEAFF.